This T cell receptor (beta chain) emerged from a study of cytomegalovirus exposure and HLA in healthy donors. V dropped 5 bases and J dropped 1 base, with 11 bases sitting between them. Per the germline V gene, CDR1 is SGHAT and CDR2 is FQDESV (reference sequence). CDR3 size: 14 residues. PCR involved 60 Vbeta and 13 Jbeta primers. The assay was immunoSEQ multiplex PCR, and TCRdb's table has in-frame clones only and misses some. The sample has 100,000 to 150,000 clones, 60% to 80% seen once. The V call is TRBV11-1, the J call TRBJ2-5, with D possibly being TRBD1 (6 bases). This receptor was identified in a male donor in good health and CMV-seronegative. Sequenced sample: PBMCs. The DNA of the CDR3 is TGTGCCAGCAGCCCCCAGGGGACCCAAGAGACCCAGTACTTC. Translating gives CASSPQGTQETQYF. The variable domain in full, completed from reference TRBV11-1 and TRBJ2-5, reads EAEVAQSPRYKITEKSQAVAFWCDPISGHATLYWYRQILGQGPELLVQFQDESVVDDSQLPKDRFSAERLKGVDSTLKIQPAELGDSAMYLCASSPQGTQETQYFGPGTRLLVL.